What follows are 27 T cell receptor beta chains derived from one specimen sequenced in a study of glioma-infiltrating T cells after dendritic cell vaccination (TCRdb year 2016). The library was built by means of the immunoSEQ multiplex PCR assay. Drawn from immuneACCESS, this table holds only the in-frame rearrangements with V and J called that TCRdb kept. Clones are partly lost; checked studies trace under half to an unresolved V gene and leave the rest unexplained. The sample table records roughly 100,000 clones; 80% to 90% of these occur just once. The ten largest clonotypes hold more than 10% of the sample. Sequences were derived from blood, sampled before dendritic cell vaccination. The receptors derive from a human donor with glioblastoma.

The V gene is TRBV6-5, the J gene TRBJ2-5, with D possibly TRBD1 on 5 matching bases. The CDR3 loop spans 15 amino acids. The V gene lost 2 bases and the J gene lost 3 bases, with 13 bases spanning the gap. Per germline, CDR1 MNHEY and CDR2 SVGAGI. CDR3 bases: TGTGCCAGCAGTTACGCCTGGCAGGGTAAAGAGACCCAGTACTTC. Amino acids: CASSYAWQGKETQYF.

This chain uses TRBV30 with TRBJ1-5, with 7 bases matching TRBD1. This CDR3 spans 12 amino acids. The germline V gene has CDR1 GTSNPN and CDR2 SVGIG (reference sequence). Losses at the gene ends were 8 bases for V and 6 bases for J; bases not matched to a gene: 7. CDR3 loop: CARGQGPQPQHF. The CDR3 nucleotides are TGTGCCAGGGGGCAGGGCCCTCAGCCCCAGCATTTT.

The rearrangement joins TRBV19 to TRBJ1-6; D unclear. CDR1 and CDR2 (germline): LNHDA, SQIVND (reference sequence). The V and J ends lost 3 bases and 6 bases respectively, with 6 bases between them. The CDR3 length is 13 residues. CDR3: CASSIGVNSPLHF. The CDR3 nucleotides read TGTGCCAGTAGTATCGGGGTTAATTCACCCCTCCACTTT. Supplemented by reference TRBV19 and TRBJ1-6, the full variable domain reads DGGITQSPKYLFRKEGQNVTLSCEQNLNHDAMYWYRQDPGQGLRLIYYSQIVNDFQKGDIAEGYSVSREKKESFPLTVTSAQKNPTAFYLCASSIGVNSPLHFGNGTRLTVT.

Here the CDR3 reads CASSTTGKSYNEQFF. CDR3 nucleotide sequence: TGTGCCAGCAGCACTACGGGGAAATCCTACAATGAGCAGTTCTTC. V usage is TRBV11-2 and J usage is TRBJ2-1; perhaps TRBD2 as D (5 bases). V dropped 5 bases and J dropped 1 base, with 12 bases sitting between them. The CDR3 has 15 amino acids. The germline gives CDR1 SGHAT, CDR2 FQNNGV. The variable domain in full, completed from reference TRBV11-2 and TRBJ2-1, reads EAGVAQSPRYKIIEKRQSVAFWCNPISGHATLYWYQQILGQGPKLLIQFQNNGVVDDSQLPKDRFSAERLKGVDSTLKIQPAKLEDSAVYLCASSTTGKSYNEQFFGPGTRLTVL.

This chain links TRBV7-2 with TRBJ1-2; no reliable D call. Germline loops: CDR1 SGHTA, CDR2 FQGNSA. V was cut by 5 bases and J by 4 bases, with 14 bases left in between. The CDR3 length is 14 residues. The CDR3 sequence: CASSVNRETYGYTF. The CDR3 region has the DNA TGTGCCAGCAGCGTCAACCGGGAGACCTATGGCTACACCTTC.

The genes are TRBV9 and TRBJ1-4; perhaps TRBD1 as D (6 bases). The V end was cut by 3 bases, the J end by 3 bases, with 12 bases between. The germline V gene encodes CDR1 SGDLS and CDR2 YYNGEE. This CDR3 is 15 amino acids long. Written as DNA, the CDR3 is TGTGCCAGCAGCGCACGACAGGACCCTAATGAAAAACTGTTTTTT. Amino acids: CASSARQDPNEKLFF.

A word on this clone: The sample holds other DNA sequences that translate to the same CDR3. The rearrangement joins TRBV30 to TRBJ2-1; tentative D call: TRBD2 (5 bases). The V gene's germline CDR1 is GTSNPN and CDR2 SVGIG (reference sequence). The CDR3 length is 12 residues. The ends were cut back, 3 bases at V and 7 bases at J, with 10 bases in the middle. The CDR3 DNA sequence: TGTGCCTGGAGCAGCGGTAGGAATGAGCAGTTCTTC. It codes for CAWSSGRNEQFF. Together with reference TRBV30 and TRBJ2-1, the CDR3 gives the full variable domain: SQTIHQWPATLVQPVGSPLSLECTVEGTSNPNLYWYRQAAGRGLQLLFYSVGIGQISSEVPQNLSASRPQDRQFILSSKKLLLSDSGFYLCAWSSGRNEQFFGPGTRLTVL.

CDR3 residues: CASSRRLAFSYEQYF. CDR3 nucleotides: TGTGCCAGCAGCCGGCGACTAGCGTTCTCCTACGAGCAGTACTTC. The chain uses TRBV9 and TRBJ2-7; 8 bases agree with TRBD2. This CDR3 spans 15 amino acids. Germline V lookup: CDR1 SGDLS, CDR2 YYNGEE. With V trimmed by 4 bases and J by 0 bases, 6 bases remained unmatched.

The chain is built from TRBV2 and TRBJ2-5, with D possibly matching TRBD2 (6 bases). Germline V lookup: CDR1 SNHLY, CDR2 FYNNEI. The CDR3 spans 14 residues. The V gene lost 2 bases and the J gene lost 6 bases, with 13 bases spanning the gap. As DNA, the CDR3 is TGTGCCAGCAGTGAACGGACTACAATAAAGACCCAGTACTTC. It codes for CASSERTTIKTQYF. Drawing the rest from reference TRBV2 and TRBJ2-5, the complete variable domain is EPEVTQTPSHQVTQMGQEVILRCVPISNHLYFYWYRQILGQKVEFLVSFYNNEISEKSEIFDDQFSVERPDGSNFTLKIRSTKLEDSAMYFCASSERTTIKTQYFGPGTRLLVL.

In DNA form, the CDR3 reads TGTGCCAGCAGCCTTGTAGCGGGGGGTGACAATGAGCAGTTCTTC. The encoded protein is CASSLVAGGDNEQFF. The chain joins TRBV11-3 to TRBJ2-1; 10 bases match TRBD2. Germline loops: CDR1 SGHNT, CDR2 YENEEA. J gave up 5 bases and V 5 bases, and 6 bases lay outside the gene matches. The CDR3 loop spans 15 amino acids.

The CDR3 here is CASSLGQMQETQYF. The DNA for the CDR3 is TGTGCCAGCAGCTTGGGACAGATGCAAGAGACCCAGTACTTC. The V and J genes are TRBV5-4 and TRBJ2-5, with D maybe TRBD1 (5 bases). The CDR3 covers 14 residues. Germline CDR1 is SGHNT and CDR2 is YYREEE (reference sequence). The V gene lost 0 bases and the J gene lost 2 bases, with 8 bases spanning the gap.

V usage is TRBV30 and J usage is TRBJ2-1; the D gene is possibly TRBD2 (5 bases). The CDR3 spans 14 residues. Germline values: CDR1 GTSNPN, CDR2 SVGIG (reference sequence). Trimming removed 5 bases at V and 3 bases at J, with 14 bases between. This chain's CDR3 is CAWCGLLSYNEQFF. CDR3 bases: TGTGCCTGGTGCGGGCTCCTAAGCTACAATGAGCAGTTCTTC.

The V gene is TRBV5-8, the J gene TRBJ2-7, with 9 bases matching TRBD1. There are 16 residues in the CDR3. Germline values: CDR1 SGHTS, CDR2 YDEGEE. V lost 0 bases, J lost 1 base, and 5 bases stayed unmatched. The CDR3 region is CASSLAPGQGSYEQYF. The DNA for the CDR3 is TGTGCCAGCAGCTTGGCGCCGGGACAGGGTTCCTACGAGCAGTACTTC.

This clone was picked up one time. The chain recombines TRBV7-8 with TRBJ2-3; 8 positions agree with TRBD2. V lost 4 bases, J lost 1 base, and 4 bases stayed unmatched. The CDR3 contains 15 residues. The germline gives CDR1 SGHVS, CDR2 FQNEAQ. The CDR3 DNA sequence: TGTGCCAGCAGCTCCTTTAGCGGGGGCACAGATACGCAGTATTTT. Amino acids: CASSSFSGGTDTQYF.

This rearrangement joins TRBV11-2 to TRBJ2-7; no reliable D call. Trimming cost V 2 bases and J 7 bases, with 9 bases left between them. Germline V gives CDR1 SGHAT, CDR2 FQNNGV. This CDR3 spans 12 amino acids. CDR3 residues: CASSLTQAEQYF. In DNA, the CDR3 is TGTGCCAGCAGCTTAACTCAGGCTGAGCAGTACTTC.

This clone has just a few counts. The chain couples TRBV4-2 to TRBJ2-2; no clear D gene. V was shortened by 0 bases and J by 1 base, with 12 bases between the two germline ends. The CDR3 totals 17 residues. The V gene's germline CDR1 is LGHNA and CDR2 YNFKEQ. The CDR3 is CASSQDLEQQNTGELFF. The CDR3 nucleotides are TGTGCCAGCAGCCAAGATTTGGAGCAGCAGAACACCGGGGAGCTGTTTTTT.

This sequence joins TRBV27 and TRBJ1-5; D uncertain. CDR3 length equals 15 residues. The ends were cut back, 2 bases at V and 6 bases at J, with 14 bases in the middle. Germline CDR1 reads MNHEY; CDR2 reads SMNVEV (reference sequence). Here the CDR3 DNA reads TGTGCCAGCAGTTTAGATTCGGGGAGAGGTCAGCCCCAGCATTTT. Translated, it gives CASSLDSGRGQPQHF.

This chain links TRBV5-4 with TRBJ2-7, with 7 bases fitting TRBD2. Losses at the gene ends were 4 bases for V and 5 bases for J; bases not matched to a gene: 12. The CDR3 covers 15 residues. From germline, CDR1 is SGHNT and CDR2 YYREEE (reference sequence). CDR3 in DNA: TGTGCCAGCAGCGTCTCACTAGCGACGAGCCACGAGCAGTACTTC. Amino acids: CASSVSLATSHEQYF.

V and J are TRBV10-1 and TRBJ2-3, with 8 bases identical to TRBD1. Germline V gene data show CDR1 as WNHNN and CDR2 as SYGVQD (reference sequence). This CDR3 contains 15 residues. J gave up 4 bases and V 3 bases, and 6 bases lay outside the gene matches. The CDR3 DNA sequence: TGCGCCAGCAGTGATCTCGACAGGGGTGCAGATACGCAGTATTTT. This gives the protein CASSDLDRGADTQYF.

This chain uses TRBV27 with TRBJ2-5; tentative D call: TRBD2 (6 bases). The germline gives CDR1 MNHEY, CDR2 SMNVEV (reference sequence). Trimming removed 6 bases at V and 5 bases at J, with 16 bases between. The CDR3 consists of 14 residues. Here the CDR3 reads CASSTMTSMETQYF. CDR3 nucleotide sequence: TGTGCCAGCAGCACCATGACTAGTATGGAGACCCAGTACTTC.

The chain joins TRBV6-5 to TRBJ1-2, with unresolved D. V lost 6 bases to trimming and J lost 4 bases, with 15 bases between them. The CDR3 is 14 amino acids. CDR1 MNHEY and CDR2 SVGAGI come from the germline V gene. DNA for the CDR3: TGTGCCAGCAGACTCGGGGTAGGGATCTATGGCTACACCTTC. It yields the protein CASRLGVGIYGYTF.

The CDR3: CASRGTGRRQPQHF. As DNA, the CDR3 is TGTGCCAGCAGAGGGACAGGTCGTAGGCAGCCCCAGCATTTT. This chain joins TRBV6-5 and TRBJ1-5; TRBD1 aligns across 8 bases. The V segment lost 6 bases and the J segment 7 bases; nucleotides outside the gene matches: 8. Germline CDR1 and CDR2: MNHEY and SVGAGI. This CDR3 has 14 amino acids.

The gene calls are TRBV27 and TRBJ1-5; D is unresolved. The V end lost 1 base, the J end lost 5 bases, and 9 bases lay between the germline ends. Germline lookup yields CDR1 MNHEY and CDR2 SMNVEV (reference sequence). This CDR3 spans 14 amino acids. Here the CDR3 DNA reads TGTGCCAGCAGTTTATGGGCAGGCCATCAGCCCCAGCATTTT. It is translated as CASSLWAGHQPQHF.

CDR3 residues: CASSPGLAANNEQFF. The CDR3 DNA reads as TGCGCCAGCAGCCCAGGACTAGCGGCAAACAATGAGCAGTTCTTC. This chain uses TRBV5-1 with TRBJ2-1, with 10 bases identical to TRBD2. The CDR3 spans 15 residues. V was clipped by 4 bases and J by 5 bases; unmatched bases: 6. The germline V gene has CDR1 SGHRS and CDR2 YFSETQ.

This clone was detected once. The V and J genes are TRBV19 and TRBJ2-3, with D possibly matching TRBD1 (6 bases). Germline CDR1 LNHDA, CDR2 SQIVND (reference sequence). Trimming cost V 6 bases and J 8 bases, with 21 bases left between them. The CDR3 totals 15 residues. The CDR3 DNA reads as TGTGCCAGTAGAGCCGGGACAAACTCGATGGGTACGCAGTATTTT. Protein sequence: CASRAGTNSMGTQYF. The whole variable domain, filled in from reference TRBV19 and TRBJ2-3, reads DGGITQSPKYLFRKEGQNVTLSCEQNLNHDAMYWYRQDPGQGLRLIYYSQIVNDFQKGDIAEGYSVSREKKESFPLTVTSAQKNPTAFYLCASRAGTNSMGTQYFGPGTRLTVL.

The chain uses TRBV7-8 and TRBJ2-5; D may be TRBD2 (6 bases). V shed 3 bases and J shed 5 bases, with 16 bases lying between them. CDR3 length: 15 residues. Germline CDR1 reads SGHVS; CDR2 reads FQNEAQ. The CDR3 is CASSFRTTRRETQYF. The CDR3 DNA sequence: TGTGCCAGCAGCTTCCGGACGACTAGGAGGGAGACCCAGTACTTC.

The CDR3 loop reads CATSRERQMNTEAFF. DNA for the CDR3: TGTGCCACCAGCAGAGAGCGGCAGATGAACACTGAAGCTTTCTTT. This chain joins TRBV15 and TRBJ1-1; the D is unclear. Germline CDR1 LNHNV, CDR2 YYDKDF (reference sequence). This CDR3 is 15 amino acids long. With 0 bases removed from V and 0 bases from J, the gap between germline ends came to 8 bases.